This paragraph reports one TCR beta chain. This clone was counted a few times. Its antigen remains undetermined. No clone much larger than this one lies a single base away; base qualities are absent. The same CDR3 can be traced to other DNA sequences in this sample. Healthy HIV-negative adults with no recently reported acute infections or vaccinations were included as donors. Only Caucasian adults living in Nashville, Tennessee, USA were represented among the donors. The CD8 memory samples were a combination of magnetically selected CD45RO+ cells and CCR7-negative CD45RA+ effector memory (TemRA) cells. After blood collection by leukapheresis, PBMCs were isolated using Ficoll-Histopaque density gradient centrifugation and then cryopreserved in the vapor phase of liquid nitrogen. Analytical flow cytometry was used to check the purity and quantity of every magnetically sorted T cell population. Each sorted fraction had its genomic DNA isolated and then quantified by UV absorbance on a Nanodrop 2000c.

The sample is drawn from a study of shared clonotypes between healthy human individuals (dated by TCRdb to about 2020). With respect to the entire study: The cohort comprised two women and a few men aged 18 to 49 years. For each donor, CD4 naive and CD4 memory were each given three plates, CD8 naive was given two plates, and CD8 memory was given one plate. To estimate repertoire size and how much clonotype sharing occurs between individuals, the study deeply sequenced the blood TCR repertoires of about five healthy adults. To increase sequencing depth and limit assay-specific biases, TCR repertoire library preparation and sequencing were carried out by different laboratories using diverse techniques. Each donor's leukapheresis produced roughly between roughly 0.85 and 9.5 billion PBMCs.

What the authors observed across the whole study: Only blood was sampled, and tissue TCR repertoires likely differ from those in blood. Compared with non-shared clonotypes, the clonotypes found in all four sorted-subset donors had higher generation probabilities. Larger estimated clonotype richness was generally found for naive subsets than for memory subsets. The genetic and exposure-history diversity represented was limited by the small number of donors. Based on pairwise subsampling, the degree of clonotype sharing among donors was expected to be affected by sequencing depth. When a handful of donors were compared, the shared fraction of clonotypes was around 5% for naive CD4, approximately 3.3% for naive CD8, roughly 2.5% for memory CD4, and about 0.36% for memory CD8. Rarefaction of sorted-subset datasets indicated incomplete sequencing despite the large sequencing depth.

V sheds 0 bases and J sheds 0 bases, leaving 5 bases between their ends. Sequences SGDLS (CDR1) and YYNGEE (CDR2) are obtained from the germline V gene. The CDR3 numbers 14 residues from cysteine through phenylalanine. Of all the DNA, just the CDR3 is kept, 42 bases in frame from base 1. TCR CDR3 regions were amplified from genomic DNA by multiplex PCR using the deep immunoSEQ assay. Extracted genomic DNA from each cell subset was spread evenly across all wells of several immunoSEQ 96-well plates, with each plate serving as a replicate. For sorted subsets, around 200 ng genomic DNA, equal to 30,000 or so T cell genomes, was loaded into each replicate PCR. Purified libraries were quantified with a Qubit 3.0 fluorometer, sized on a Bioanalyzer 2100, and re-quantified with the KAPA Library Quantification kit. Every immunoSEQ 96-well plate was sequenced on a dedicated single-read 150-cycle Illumina NextSeq 550 flow cell. Concerning the study's data processing: Because only junctional sequences without quality scores were contained in the immunoSEQ output, filtering matching that applied to full-length reads could not be performed. Sequences were annotated with PyIR, a Python wrapper for IgBLAST v1.9, and V/J genes and CDR3 were assigned using IMGT germline references. Any read was removed if the V/J assignment was weak (E-value above 1e-6), the CDR3 was missing, or the read contained stop codons, out-of-frame junctions, or ambiguous translated residues. V3J clonotypes were defined by identical inferred V gene, J gene, and CDR3 amino acid sequence. Percentage overlap between repertoires was computed as shared unique clonotypes divided by the size of the smaller repertoire. RTK rarefaction, the Chao1 estimator, and Recon v2.1 estimates of unobserved clonotypes were used to assess repertoire richness. Generation probabilities were computed with OLGA for all TCRbeta clonotypes obtained by the gDNA method from four donors. What TCRdb holds here is the immuneACCESS table cut down to in-frame rearrangements. Part of the clones is not present; checked against another copy, under half of the missing clones reflect an unresolved V gene, and the others are unexplained. That table is the source of V, J and clone size, and D and trimming were worked out from the DNA. The sample yields roughly 86,000 clones; 60% to 70% were counted once. The biggest ten clones account for 50% of the sample.

The chain joins TRBV9 to TRBJ2-3, with no confidently assigned D gene. Material: memory CD8+ T cells sorted from blood. This specimen's cell subset or site label, per the study, means: CD45RO+ cells pooled with CCR7-negative TemRA cells. The TCR sequence derives from a man under 40 in good health. The encoded CDR3 is CASSVGESTDTQYF. The nucleotide sequence is given as TGTGCCAGCAGCGTAGGAGAAAGCACAGATACGCAGTATTTT.